The rows below give T cell receptor beta chains drawn from one sample of a study of T cell responses to AZD1222 COVID-19 vaccine. The method was immunoSEQ multiplex PCR; TCRdb's version includes in-frame clones alone and lacks a portion of them. This sample carries roughly 170,000 clones, just over 85% of them seen once, and the ten largest clones take around 0.5%. The sequencing used peripheral blood, collected on day 0 of AZD1222 vaccination. Source of these receptors: an adult in good health. Each CDR3 is given with its conserved first and last residue. The D gene is left open where the match is weak. Part of the rows lack a size; the others show once, few, many or a class for expanded clones.

>15|TRBV9|.|TRBJ1-3|.
TGTGCCAGCAGCCCGGAGGGCTACTCTGGAAACACCATATATTTT
CASSPEGYSGNTIYF
>15|TRBV7-9|TRBD1|TRBJ1-1|.
TGTGCCAGCAGCTCTAGGACAGGGTCGAACACTGAAGCTTTCTTT
CASSSRTGSNTEAFF
>15|TRBV19|TRBD2|TRBJ2-2|.
TGTGCCAGTAGTACCGGGGGGGCACTCACCGGGGAGCTGTTTTTT
CASSTGGALTGELFF
>16|TRBV5-1|.|TRBJ1-4|.
TGCGCCAGCAGCTTGGAAGGGGGGCGTAGGAATGAAAAACTGTTTTTT
CASSLEGGRRNEKLFF
>17|TRBV9|TRBD2|TRBJ2-5|.
TGTGCCAGCAGCCAAGACGGGGGGACTAGTTCGCAAGAGACCCAGTACTTC
CASSQDGGTSSQETQYF
>18|TRBV4-1|TRBD2|TRBJ2-5|.
TGCGCCAGCAGCCCGGGGACTAGCGGGGGGAACCTGGGGGAGACCCAGTACTTC
CASSPGTSGGNLGETQYF
>15|TRBV5-5|.|TRBJ1-2|.
TGTGCCAGCAGCACCAGCCCGACTGAAGTCTATGGCTACACCTTC
CASSTSPTEVYGYTF
>12|TRBV3-1/TRBV3-2|TRBD2|TRBJ2-3|.
TGTGCCAGTGAATTAGCGGGAGGTACGCAGTATTTT
CASELAGGTQYF
>16|TRBV7-8|TRBD1|TRBJ1-2|.
TGTGCCAGCAGCTTACCACAGGGGAGGATTGGCTATGGCTACACCTTC
CASSLPQGRIGYGYTF
>16|TRBV9|.|TRBJ2-3|.
TGTGCCAGCAGCGTAGCCACTAGCTCTACCACAGATACGCAGTATTTT
CASSVATSSTTDTQYF
>15|TRBV6-6|TRBD1|TRBJ2-7|.
TGTGCCAGCAGTCCCCGGACAGGTGCCTCCTACGAGCAGTACTTC
CASSPRTGASYEQYF
>15|TRBV7-9|.|TRBJ2-3|.
TGTGCCAGCAGCTTAAGGATACAAGACACAGATACGCAGTATTTT
CASSLRIQDTDTQYF
>20|TRBV5-1|TRBD2|TRBJ2-1|.
TGCGCCAGCAGCTTGGGCGGTACTAGCGGGGGGGCTCTCGCCTACAATGAGCAGTTCTTC
CASSLGGTSGGALAYNEQFF
>15|TRBV6-5|.|TRBJ1-5|.
TGTGCCACCAACGTAGGCGCAAATAGCAATCAGCCCCAGCATTTT
CATNVGANSNQPQHF
>14|TRBV11-2|.|TRBJ1-4|.
TGTGCCAGCAGCTTAGATACAGTTAATGAAAAACTGTTTTTT
CASSLDTVNEKLFF
>14|TRBV27|.|TRBJ1-1|.
TGTGCCAGCAGTTTTGGGACGCAGAACACTGAAGCTTTCTTT
CASSFGTQNTEAFF
>14|TRBV30|.|TRBJ1-6|.
TGTGCCTGGAGTGTACGACAGAATAATTCACCCCTCCACTTT
CAWSVRQNNSPLHF
>14|TRBV2|.|TRBJ2-7|.
TGTGCCAGCAGTGTGGGCATTTTATCCTACGAGCAGTACTTC
CASSVGILSYEQYF
>21|TRBV6-4|.|TRBJ1-6|.
TGTGCCAGCAGTGACACTCGACCCGACCCCAAGGGACCCCTCTATAATTCACCCCTCCACTTT
CASSDTRPDPKGPLYNSPLHF
>12|TRBV5-5|.|TRBJ2-4|.
TGTGCCAGCAGCCAAACCCCCAACATTCAGTACTTC
CASSQTPNIQYF
>12|TRBV7-3|.|TRBJ2-5|.
TGTGCCAGCAGCCCCGACGGAGAGACCCAGTACTTC
CASSPDGETQYF
>14|TRBV18|TRBD1|TRBJ1-5|.
TGTGCCAGCTCCCCGGGACAGGGGGCTCAGCCCCAGCATTTT
CASSPGQGAQPQHF
>15|TRBV28|.|TRBJ1-6|.
TGTGCCAGCAGTTTAACGGGGGTCAATAATTCACCCCTCCACTTT
CASSLTGVNNSPLHF
>14|TRBV5-4|.|TRBJ1-2|few
TGTGCCAGCAGCCTTGGCTGGGAGACCGAGGGCTACACCTTC
CASSLGWETEGYTF
>15|TRBV28|.|TRBJ2-7|.
TGTGCCACCAAAGGAGGGCCAGAGAGCTCCTACGAGCAGTACTTC
CATKGGPESSYEQYF
>14|TRBV7-3|.|TRBJ2-3|.
TGTGCCAGCAGCCTCACAGGGAATTCAGATACGCAGTATTTT
CASSLTGNSDTQYF
>13|TRBV12-3/TRBV12-4|.|TRBJ1-3|.
TGTGCCAGCAGCTGGGATGAGGGTAACACCATATATTTT
CASSWDEGNTIYF
>17|TRBV7-2|TRBD2|TRBJ2-1|.
TGTGCCAGCAGCTGGCCGGGACTAGCGGGGACCTACAATGAGCAGTTCTTC
CASSWPGLAGTYNEQFF
>15|TRBV11-2|.|TRBJ2-4|.
TGTGCCAGCAGCTTAAGGCAGCTAGCCAAAAACATTCAGTACTTC
CASSLRQLAKNIQYF
>16|TRBV5-8|.|TRBJ1-5|.
TGTGCCAGCAGCGGGGGTCCTCGAGCGGGCAATCAGCCCCAGCATTTT
CASSGGPRAGNQPQHF
>15|TRBV7-2|.|TRBJ1-5|.
TGTGCCAGCAGCTTAAGCCCGAATAGCAATCAGCCCCAGCATTTT
CASSLSPNSNQPQHF
>15|TRBV4-1|TRBD2|TRBJ2-7|.
TGCGCCAGCAGCCAAGGGGAGGGAATTGGGCTAGAGCAGTACTTC
CASSQGEGIGLEQYF
>13|TRBV2|.|TRBJ2-7|.
TGTGCCAGCATGAAGACGCTCTCCTACGAGCAGTACTTC
CASMKTLSYEQYF
>15|TRBV6-5|TRBD1|TRBJ1-1|once
TGTGCCAGCAGGCGAGGAGGGGGCTCGAACACTGAAGCTTTCTTT
CASRRGGGSNTEAFF
>14|TRBV7-8|.|TRBJ2-7|.
TGTGCCAGCAGCTTAGAGACAGTGGCCTACGAGCAGTACTTC
CASSLETVAYEQYF
>15|TRBV30|.|TRBJ1-3|.
TGTGCCTGGAGTGTAACTGCAGGGGCTGGAAACACCATATATTTT
CAWSVTAGAGNTIYF
>11|TRBV7-9|.|TRBJ2-7|.
TGTGCCAGCAGCCCTCAGGTCGAGCAGTACTTC
CASSPQVEQYF
>15|TRBV7-9|.|TRBJ1-6|.
TGTGCCAGCAGCTCAGACCTAGGAGGTTCGTCACCCCTCCACTTT
CASSSDLGGSSPLHF
>11|TRBV2|.|TRBJ2-1|.
TGTGCCACAACTTCCTTCAATGAGCAGTTCTTC
CATTSFNEQFF
>12|TRBV25-1|.|TRBJ1-5|.
TGTGCCAGCAGATCAGGCAATCAGCCCCAGCATTTT
CASRSGNQPQHF
>16|TRBV9|TRBD2|TRBJ2-7|.
TGTGCCAGCAGCGTAGAGGCTGGCGGGAGTCGGTACGAGCAGTACTTC
CASSVEAGGSRYEQYF